A selection of T cell receptor beta chains follows, all from one sample in a study of blood T cell repertoires in COVID-19. Generated by immunoSEQ multiplex PCR, the TCRdb table keeps only in-frame clones and is missing some. The top ten clones hold roughly 3% of a sample with a few hundred thousand clones, 82% of them seen once. The sequencing sample was made of peripheral blood. The receptor source for this set is a woman younger than 35 with acute or convalescent COVID-19. CDR3s include the opening cysteine and the closing phenylalanine or tryptophan. A D gene is named only where the DNA matches it firmly. Expanded clones are given a class, and other clones once, few, many or no size at all.

j_call: TRBJ2-1; v_call: TRBV7-8; clone_size: .; d_call: .; cdr3_nt: TGTGCCAGCAGCTTAGCGGGCACGACTACTCAAGGGAACTACAATGAGCAGTTCTTC; cdr3_aa: CASSLAGTTTQGNYNEQFF
j_call: TRBJ1-1; v_call: TRBV28; clone_size: .; d_call: TRBD1; cdr3_nt: TGTGCCAGCAGTTTAGAACCGGGACAGGGCTTCGTTTGGGGAGCTTTCTTT; cdr3_aa: CASSLEPGQGFVWGAFF
j_call: TRBJ2-7; v_call: TRBV5-4; clone_size: .; d_call: TRBD2; cdr3_nt: TGTGCCAGCAGCGGGACTAGCTTGGACGAGCAGTACTTC; cdr3_aa: CASSGTSLDEQYF
j_call: TRBJ2-7; v_call: TRBV28; clone_size: once; d_call: .; cdr3_nt: TGTGCCAGCAGTGAAAAAACGACTGTTGCCTACGAGCAGTACTTC; cdr3_aa: CASSEKTTVAYEQYF
j_call: TRBJ1-2; v_call: TRBV19; clone_size: once; d_call: .; cdr3_nt: TGTGCCAGTAGTATATCCTGGGGCGGCGGCTACACCTTC; cdr3_aa: CASSISWGGGYTF
j_call: TRBJ2-1; v_call: TRBV30; clone_size: .; d_call: TRBD1; cdr3_nt: TGTGCCTGGAGACCCGCGAAGGGGGCTTACAATGAGCAGTTCTTC; cdr3_aa: CAWRPAKGAYNEQFF
j_call: TRBJ1-5; v_call: TRBV4-3; clone_size: .; d_call: .; cdr3_nt: TGCGCCAGCAGCCAAGATCGGGGGACGGGCAATCAGCCCCAGCATTTT; cdr3_aa: CASSQDRGTGNQPQHF
j_call: TRBJ2-1; v_call: TRBV27; clone_size: .; d_call: .; cdr3_nt: TGTGCCAGCAGTTTAGCGTCGTGGAATGAGCAGTTCTTC; cdr3_aa: CASSLASWNEQFF
j_call: TRBJ1-3; v_call: TRBV27; clone_size: .; d_call: .; cdr3_nt: TGTGCCAGCAGTTTAGGGCCGGCGGGAAACACCATATATTTT; cdr3_aa: CASSLGPAGNTIYF
j_call: TRBJ2-1; v_call: TRBV29-1; clone_size: .; d_call: TRBD2; cdr3_nt: TGCAGCTGTGGACTAGCGGACTCCTACAATGAGCAGTTCTTC; cdr3_aa: CSCGLADSYNEQFF
j_call: TRBJ1-2; v_call: TRBV29-1; clone_size: .; d_call: .; cdr3_nt: TGCAGCGTTGACCCCCAGGACTATGGCTACACCTTC; cdr3_aa: CSVDPQDYGYTF
j_call: TRBJ1-1; v_call: TRBV10-2; clone_size: few; d_call: .; cdr3_nt: TGCGCCAGCATCAGGGGCACTGAAGCTTTCTTT; cdr3_aa: CASIRGTEAFF
j_call: TRBJ2-1; v_call: TRBV7-9; clone_size: .; d_call: TRBD1; cdr3_nt: TGTGCCAGCAGCGCACCGGACAGGGCAGGTTACAATGAGCAGTTCTTC; cdr3_aa: CASSAPDRAGYNEQFF
j_call: TRBJ1-6; v_call: TRBV11-2; clone_size: .; d_call: .; cdr3_nt: TGTGCCAGCAGCTTAGATCGGGCAGGGATGGGATATTCACCCCTCCACTTT; cdr3_aa: CASSLDRAGMGYSPLHF
j_call: TRBJ1-2; v_call: TRBV6-5; clone_size: few; d_call: TRBD1; cdr3_nt: TGTGCCAGCAGACAGGGGGGTAACAACTATGGCTACACCTTC; cdr3_aa: CASRQGGNNYGYTF
j_call: TRBJ1-1; v_call: TRBV18; clone_size: .; d_call: .; cdr3_nt: TGTGCCAGCTCACCACAGGGGGTTGACACTGAAGCTTTCTTT; cdr3_aa: CASSPQGVDTEAFF
j_call: TRBJ2-5; v_call: TRBV7-6; clone_size: .; d_call: TRBD2; cdr3_nt: TGTGCCAGCAGCCTTAATGTCCGACTAGCGGGGAGGCGGGGGCTCCAAGAGACCCAGTACTTC; cdr3_aa: CASSLNVRLAGRRGLQETQYF
j_call: TRBJ1-2; v_call: TRBV4-3; clone_size: .; d_call: .; cdr3_nt: TGCGCCAGCAGCCAAGAGGGTAAAGGGGCTCGGGGCTACACCTTC; cdr3_aa: CASSQEGKGARGYTF
j_call: TRBJ1-6; v_call: TRBV28; clone_size: .; d_call: TRBD1; cdr3_nt: TGTGCCAGCAGCCCGACAGGGACTCGGTCACCCCTCCACTTT; cdr3_aa: CASSPTGTRSPLHF
j_call: TRBJ2-1; v_call: TRBV27; clone_size: .; d_call: .; cdr3_nt: TGTGCCAGCAGTTTACTAGCGACGAATGAGCAGTTCTTC; cdr3_aa: CASSLLATNEQFF
j_call: TRBJ2-7; v_call: TRBV11-2; clone_size: .; d_call: .; cdr3_nt: TGTGCCAGCAGCTTAGTCCAGGTGATCTACGAGCAGTACTTC; cdr3_aa: CASSLVQVIYEQYF
j_call: TRBJ2-5; v_call: TRBV13; clone_size: .; d_call: .; cdr3_nt: TGTGCCAGCAGCTTAGCGCAGGTCGAGACCCAGTACTTC; cdr3_aa: CASSLAQVETQYF
j_call: TRBJ1-2; v_call: TRBV4-2; clone_size: .; d_call: TRBD1; cdr3_nt: TGTGCCAGCAGCCAGTTCGGGACAGGGACTTTTTATGGCTACACCTTC; cdr3_aa: CASSQFGTGTFYGYTF
j_call: TRBJ2-7; v_call: TRBV6-2/TRBV6-3; clone_size: .; d_call: TRBD2; cdr3_nt: TGTGCCACCAGTATAGCGGGAGGGAACGAGCAGTACTTC; cdr3_aa: CATSIAGGNEQYF
j_call: TRBJ1-2; v_call: TRBV7-6; clone_size: few; d_call: TRBD1; cdr3_nt: TGTGCCAGCAGCCAGGACAGGGGGGCGACCTATGGCTACACCTTC; cdr3_aa: CASSQDRGATYGYTF
j_call: TRBJ2-1; v_call: TRBV5-1; clone_size: .; d_call: TRBD2; cdr3_nt: TGCGCCAGCAGCTTTGGGACTAGCGGGAGCTACAATGAGCAGTTCTTC; cdr3_aa: CASSFGTSGSYNEQFF
j_call: TRBJ2-7; v_call: TRBV6-5; clone_size: .; d_call: .; cdr3_nt: TGTGCCAGCAGTTACGAGAGCGAGCAGTACTTC; cdr3_aa: CASSYESEQYF
j_call: TRBJ2-3; v_call: TRBV5-4; clone_size: .; d_call: .; cdr3_nt: TGTGCCAGCAGCCACGACATCGAGACAGATACGCAGTATTTT; cdr3_aa: CASSHDIETDTQYF
j_call: TRBJ2-7; v_call: TRBV30; clone_size: few; d_call: .; cdr3_nt: TGTGCCTGGAGTGTATTTTCCGCAGGGCCCCACGAGCAGTACTTC; cdr3_aa: CAWSVFSAGPHEQYF
j_call: TRBJ1-3; v_call: TRBV19; clone_size: .; d_call: TRBD1; cdr3_nt: TGTGCCAGTTCCCTAAGGGGGCTAGGAAACACCATATATTTT; cdr3_aa: CASSLRGLGNTIYF
j_call: TRBJ2-7; v_call: TRBV18; clone_size: .; d_call: .; cdr3_nt: TGTGCCAGCTCACCAACACCTAGCTCCTACGAGCAGTACTTC; cdr3_aa: CASSPTPSSYEQYF
j_call: TRBJ1-2; v_call: TRBV9; clone_size: .; d_call: .; cdr3_nt: TGTGCCAGCAGCGTACAAGGACAGAATGGCTACACCTTC; cdr3_aa: CASSVQGQNGYTF
j_call: TRBJ1-1; v_call: TRBV7-8; clone_size: once; d_call: .; cdr3_nt: TGTGCCAGCAGCTTACCGGGACACCGAAACACTGAAGCTTTCTTT; cdr3_aa: CASSLPGHRNTEAFF
j_call: TRBJ2-7; v_call: TRBV7-2; clone_size: many; d_call: .; cdr3_nt: TGTGCCAGCAGCTTAGACAGGACCGGGCAGTACTTC; cdr3_aa: CASSLDRTGQYF
j_call: TRBJ2-1; v_call: TRBV29-1; clone_size: .; d_call: .; cdr3_nt: TGCAGCGTCATGCCTGGGGAGAGACAGTTCTTC; cdr3_aa: CSVMPGERQFF
j_call: TRBJ2-7; v_call: TRBV15; clone_size: once; d_call: TRBD1; cdr3_nt: TGTGCCACCAGCGGCGACAGGGGGCGCCGGGCCTACGAGCAGTACTTC; cdr3_aa: CATSGDRGRRAYEQYF
j_call: TRBJ2-7; v_call: TRBV18; clone_size: .; d_call: TRBD2; cdr3_nt: TGTGCCAGCTCACCACCAAGTCTAGCGGGAGTTAACTACGAGCAGTACTTC; cdr3_aa: CASSPPSLAGVNYEQYF
j_call: TRBJ2-1; v_call: TRBV4-3; clone_size: once; d_call: TRBD2; cdr3_nt: TGCGCCAGCAGCCAGAACCTAGCGGGAGTAGTTAATGAGCAGTTCTTC; cdr3_aa: CASSQNLAGVVNEQFF
j_call: TRBJ2-2; v_call: TRBV9; clone_size: .; d_call: .; cdr3_nt: TGTGCCAGCAGCGGGAAACTACTAGACACCGGGGAGCTGTTTTTT; cdr3_aa: CASSGKLLDTGELFF
j_call: TRBJ2-2; v_call: TRBV28; clone_size: .; d_call: TRBD1; cdr3_nt: TGTGCCAGCAGACCCGTCCGTAGGACAGGGTACACCGGGGAGCTGTTTTTT; cdr3_aa: CASRPVRRTGYTGELFF
j_call: TRBJ2-2; v_call: TRBV18; clone_size: .; d_call: TRBD2; cdr3_nt: TGTGCCAGCTCACCAAGGCGACTAGCGGGAGGGTATGCCACCGGGGAGCTGTTTTTT; cdr3_aa: CASSPRRLAGGYATGELFF
j_call: TRBJ2-3; v_call: TRBV12-3/TRBV12-4; clone_size: once; d_call: TRBD2; cdr3_nt: TGTGCCAGCAGTTTACTAGCGGCAGATACGCAGTATTTT; cdr3_aa: CASSLLAADTQYF
j_call: TRBJ1-6; v_call: TRBV27; clone_size: .; d_call: .; cdr3_nt: TGTGCCAGCAGTCCGCTCAGGGGTCCGGGGTCACCCCTCCACTTT; cdr3_aa: CASSPLRGPGSPLHF
j_call: TRBJ1-2; v_call: TRBV12-3/TRBV12-4; clone_size: .; d_call: TRBD1; cdr3_nt: TGTGCCAGCATCGGACAGGGGAGAGGCTACACCTTC; cdr3_aa: CASIGQGRGYTF
j_call: TRBJ2-3; v_call: TRBV5-1; clone_size: .; d_call: TRBD1; cdr3_nt: TGCGCCAGCAGCTTCGGACAGGATAATACGCAGTATTTT; cdr3_aa: CASSFGQDNTQYF
j_call: TRBJ1-2; v_call: TRBV19; clone_size: .; d_call: .; cdr3_nt: TGTGCCAGTAGTATATTAGGTTACTTGGGGCAGGGCGTCTACTATGGCTACACCTTC; cdr3_aa: CASSILGYLGQGVYYGYTF
j_call: TRBJ2-7; v_call: TRBV20-1; clone_size: once; d_call: TRBD2; cdr3_nt: TGCAGTGCTAGTCGCGGACTAGCTGCTCACGAGCAGTACTTC; cdr3_aa: CSASRGLAAHEQYF
j_call: TRBJ2-7; v_call: TRBV19; clone_size: once; d_call: TRBD2; cdr3_nt: TGTGCCAGTAGGACAGCCGGACTAGCAACCTACGAGCAGTACTTC; cdr3_aa: CASRTAGLATYEQYF
j_call: TRBJ2-2; v_call: TRBV7-2; clone_size: .; d_call: .; cdr3_nt: TGTGCCAGCAGCTTAGAGGGGGTCGGGGAGCTGTTTTTT; cdr3_aa: CASSLEGVGELFF
j_call: TRBJ2-1; v_call: TRBV7-8; clone_size: .; d_call: TRBD2; cdr3_nt: TGTGCCAGCAGCTTAGAAGCCGGGAGGGCCATTAGTAATGAGCAGTTCTTC; cdr3_aa: CASSLEAGRAISNEQFF
j_call: TRBJ1-5; v_call: TRBV19; clone_size: .; d_call: .; cdr3_nt: TGTGCCAGTAGTATAGATTCGCAGGGCCAACAGCCCCAGCATTTT; cdr3_aa: CASSIDSQGQQPQHF
j_call: TRBJ2-3; v_call: TRBV30; clone_size: .; d_call: TRBD2; cdr3_nt: TGTGCCTGGAGTTACCACCGGACTAGCATTTACCCAGATACGCAGTATTTT; cdr3_aa: CAWSYHRTSIYPDTQYF